This TCR beta chain comes out of a study of shared clonotypes between healthy human individuals (dated by TCRdb to about 2020). Context from the whole study: Three men and a couple of women, aged 18 to 49 years, made up the cohort. To estimate repertoire size and how much clonotype sharing occurs between individuals, the study deeply sequenced the blood TCR repertoires of a handful of healthy adults. Different laboratories and diverse techniques were used to prepare libraries and sequence TCR repertoires, to increase sequencing depth and limit assay-specific biases. Between about 0.9 and 8.9 billion PBMCs per donor were obtained by leukapheresis. The paper's findings and limits, for the study overall: Sampling was restricted to blood, and TCR repertoires in tissues likely differ from the TCR repertoires found in blood. Based on pairwise subsampling, the degree of clonotype sharing among donors was expected to be affected by sequencing depth. Because the study included only a small number of donors, the genetic and exposure-history diversity represented was limited.

Trimmed from V: 4 bases; trimmed from J: 4 bases; junction bases lacking a gene match: 9. The CDR3 runs 16 residues from the cysteine to the phenylalanine. CDR3 DNA is the only sequence kept; it has 48 bases, read in frame from the first base. Per the germline V gene, SGHRS is the CDR1 and YFSETQ is the CDR2. Using the deep immunoSEQ assay, TCR CDR3 regions were amplified from genomic DNA by multiplex PCR. For each cell subset, the extracted genomic DNA was distributed evenly across all wells of several immunoSEQ 96-well plates, and each plate served as one replicate. For unsorted PBMC, approximately 310 ng genomic DNA, equal to about 29,000 T cell genomes, was loaded into each replicate PCR. Unsorted PBMC genomic DNA was sequenced across ten immunoSEQ deep assay plates. The purified libraries were quantified using a Qubit 3.0 fluorometer, sized with a Bioanalyzer 2100, and then quantified again using the KAPA Library Quantification kit. Each immunoSEQ 96-well plate was sequenced on its own single-read 150-cycle Illumina NextSeq 550 flow cell. The authors' pipeline ran thus. The immunoSEQ output contained only junctional sequences without quality scores, so filtering could not match that applied to full-length reads. Sequences were annotated with PyIR, a Python wrapper for IgBLAST v1.9, using IMGT germline references to assign V/J genes and CDR3. Any read was removed if the V/J assignment was weak (E-value above 1e-6), the CDR3 was missing, or the read contained stop codons, out-of-frame junctions, or ambiguous translated residues. V3J clonotypes were defined as sequences sharing an identical inferred V gene, J gene, and CDR3 amino acid sequence. To compute the percentage overlap between repertoires, the number of shared unique clonotypes was divided by the size of the smaller repertoire. Three approaches were used to assess repertoire richness: RTK rarefaction, the Chao1 estimator, and Recon v2.1 estimates of unobserved clonotypes. TCRdb limited this immuneACCESS table to in-frame rearrangements with V and J called. A share of clones is missing; checked studies link under half to unresolved V genes, and the rest is unexplained. V, J and clone size derive from that table, while D and trimming were established from the DNA sequence. The sample includes 450,000 to 500,000 clones, with 81% observed a single time. About an eighth of the sample goes to the ten largest clones.

Concerning this clone itself: Its recognized antigen is unknown. No base qualities exist here, and no much larger clone lies one base off it.

Donors were healthy HIV-negative adults with no recently reported acute infections or vaccinations. Every donor was a Caucasian adult living in Nashville, Tennessee, USA. For unsorted samples, about 90 million PBMCs were counted and genomic DNA was extracted with the QIAamp DNA Blood Mini kit. After blood collection by leukapheresis, PBMCs were isolated using Ficoll-Histopaque density gradient centrifugation and then cryopreserved in the vapor phase of liquid nitrogen. The source is a woman aged 40 to 50 in good health. Some clones in this sample may be carry-over from other donors' samples. Specimen: PBMCs. The chain couples TRBV5-1 to TRBJ2-5, with TRBD2 matching 11 junction bases. The CDR3 region has the sequence CASSPDVLAGGETQYF. The DNA reads as follows: TGCGCCAGCAGCCCTGATGTGCTAGCGGGAGGAGAGACCCAGTACTTC.